The text below deals with one T cell receptor (beta chain). V lost 6 bases to trimming and J lost 1 base, with 9 bases between them. CDR1 and CDR2 from the germline V gene are MNHEY and SVGAGI. This CDR3 spans 13 amino acids. These data are taken from a study of blood T cell repertoires in COVID-19. Study in general: The United States, Italy and Spain were the sources of the acute and convalescent COVID-19 samples. The analysed material was cDNA or gDNA that came from T cells, B-cell-depleted T cells, or PBMCs.

Assay: immunoSEQ multiplex PCR; the TCRdb copy retains only in-frame clones and omits some. The top ten hold about a fifth of the sample, which has 65,000 to 90,000 clones, 85% to 90% seen once. Specimen: peripheral blood. The chain carries TRBV6-5 and TRBJ1-1, with D possibly being TRBD1 (6 bases). This receptor was obtained from a woman older than 75 in a cohort sampled during active or convalescent COVID-19. The CDR3 loop is CASRDRSNTEAFF. As DNA, the CDR3 is TGTGCCAGCAGAGACAGGTCGAACACTGAAGCTTTCTTT.